This entry is about one T cell receptor (beta chain). The antigen is unknown. V shed 3 bases and J shed 0 bases, with 15 bases lying between them. The CDR3 loop spans 16 amino acids. Germline values: CDR1 SGHNT, CDR2 YYREEE (reference sequence). Assay: immunoSEQ multiplex PCR; the TCRdb copy retains only in-frame clones and omits some. Among around 30,000 clones, roughly 70% were seen once, and the ten largest hold around 1.1%. The data were obtained in a study of STAT5B mutations in CD4+ large granular lymphocyte leukemia. Whole-study findings and limits: Patient CD4-sorted repertoires stayed more clonal than healthy ones after leukemic-clone removal.

Sequencing was done on a sample of CD4+ T cells from blood buffy coats. The chain couples TRBV5-4 to TRBJ1-1, with D possibly being TRBD1 (5 bases). This clonotype originated in a human donor in good health. This CDR3 reads CASSSGAVGLNTEAFF. The CDR3 DNA is TGTGCCAGCAGCTCTGGGGCGGTTGGCCTGAACACTGAAGCTTTCTTT.